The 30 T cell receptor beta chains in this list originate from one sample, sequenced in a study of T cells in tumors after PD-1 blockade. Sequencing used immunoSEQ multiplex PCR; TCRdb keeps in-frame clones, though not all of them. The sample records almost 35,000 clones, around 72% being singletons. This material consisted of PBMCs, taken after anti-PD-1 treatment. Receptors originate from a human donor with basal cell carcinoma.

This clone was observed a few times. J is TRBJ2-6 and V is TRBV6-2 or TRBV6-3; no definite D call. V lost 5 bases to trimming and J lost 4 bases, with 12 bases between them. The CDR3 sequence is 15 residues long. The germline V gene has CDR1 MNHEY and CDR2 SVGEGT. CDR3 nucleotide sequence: TGTGCCAGCAGTCCCCCTGAGCCGGGGGCCAACGTCCTGACTTTC. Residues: CASSPPEPGANVLTF.

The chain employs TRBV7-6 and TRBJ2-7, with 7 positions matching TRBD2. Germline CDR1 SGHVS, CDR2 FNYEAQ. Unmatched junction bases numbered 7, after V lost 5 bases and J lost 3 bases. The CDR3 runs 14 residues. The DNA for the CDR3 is TGTGCCAGCAGCCTCGGACTAGAGGGCTACGAGCAGTACTTC. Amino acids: CASSLGLEGYEQYF.

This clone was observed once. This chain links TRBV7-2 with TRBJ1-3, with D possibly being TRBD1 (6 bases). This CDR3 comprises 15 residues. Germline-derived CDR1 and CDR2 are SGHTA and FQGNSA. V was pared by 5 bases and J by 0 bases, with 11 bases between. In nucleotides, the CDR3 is TGTGCCAGCAGCGGTGACAGGCACTCTGGAAACACCATATATTTT. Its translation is CASSGDRHSGNTIYF.

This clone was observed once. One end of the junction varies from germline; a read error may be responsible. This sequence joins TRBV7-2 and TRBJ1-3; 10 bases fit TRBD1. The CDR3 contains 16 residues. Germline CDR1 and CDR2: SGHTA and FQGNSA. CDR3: CASSRDRGRTGNTMYF. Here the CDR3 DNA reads TGTGCCAGCAGCCGCGACAGGGGGCGGACGGGAAACACCATGTATTTT.

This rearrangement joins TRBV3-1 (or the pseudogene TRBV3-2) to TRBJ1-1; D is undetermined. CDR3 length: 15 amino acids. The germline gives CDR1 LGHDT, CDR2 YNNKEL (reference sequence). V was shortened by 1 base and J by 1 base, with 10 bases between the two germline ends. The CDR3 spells CASSQGKRTNTEAFF. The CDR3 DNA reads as TGTGCCAGCAGCCAAGGAAAACGGACGAACACTGAAGCTTTCTTT.

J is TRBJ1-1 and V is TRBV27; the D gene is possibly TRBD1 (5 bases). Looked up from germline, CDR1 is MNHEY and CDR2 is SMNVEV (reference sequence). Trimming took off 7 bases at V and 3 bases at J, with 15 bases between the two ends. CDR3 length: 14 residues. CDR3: CASTRVGGDTEAFF. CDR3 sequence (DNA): TGTGCCAGCACCCGGGTGGGGGGGGACACTGAAGCTTTCTTT.

CDR3 in amino acids: CASSDRRTAGYTF. The CDR3, as DNA: TGTGCCAGCAGTGACCGACGGACAGCGGGCTACACCTTC. The genes are TRBV6-1 and TRBJ1-2; weak D call: TRBD1 (6 bases). Germline V gene data show CDR1 as MNHNS and CDR2 as SASEGT. The CDR3 is 13 residues long. The germline V and J ends were trimmed by 3 bases and 8 bases, with 13 bases remaining between them.

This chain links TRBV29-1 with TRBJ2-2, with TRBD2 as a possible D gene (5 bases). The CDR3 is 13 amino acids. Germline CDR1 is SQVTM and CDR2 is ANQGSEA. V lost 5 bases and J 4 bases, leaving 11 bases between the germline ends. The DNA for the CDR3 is TGCAGCGTTACTAGAATGGGCACCGGGGAGCTGTTTTTT. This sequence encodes CSVTRMGTGELFF.

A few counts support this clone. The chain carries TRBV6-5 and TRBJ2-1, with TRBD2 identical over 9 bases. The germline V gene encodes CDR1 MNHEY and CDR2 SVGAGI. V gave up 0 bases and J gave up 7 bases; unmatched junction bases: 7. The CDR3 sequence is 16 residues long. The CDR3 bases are TGTGCCAGCAGTTACTCGACACTAGCGGGCCAGAATGAGCAGTTCTTC. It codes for CASSYSTLAGQNEQFF.

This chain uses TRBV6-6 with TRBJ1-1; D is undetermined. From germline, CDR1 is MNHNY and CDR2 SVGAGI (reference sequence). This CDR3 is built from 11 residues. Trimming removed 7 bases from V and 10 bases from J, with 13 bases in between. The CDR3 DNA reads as TGTGCCAGCACCGAGACTTCGGGAGCTTTCTTT. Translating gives CASTETSGAFF.

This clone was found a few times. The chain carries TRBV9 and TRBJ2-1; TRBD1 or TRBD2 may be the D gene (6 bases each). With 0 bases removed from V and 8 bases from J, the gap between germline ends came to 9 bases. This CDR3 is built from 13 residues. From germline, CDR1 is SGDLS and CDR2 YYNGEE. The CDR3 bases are TGTGCCAGCAGCGTAGCGGGGGCCGATGAGCAGTTCTTC. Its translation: CASSVAGADEQFF.

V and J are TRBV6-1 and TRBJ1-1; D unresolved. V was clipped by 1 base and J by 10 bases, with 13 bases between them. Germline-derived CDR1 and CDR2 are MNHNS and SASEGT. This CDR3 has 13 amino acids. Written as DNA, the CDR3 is TGTGCCAGCAGTGAAGGCCGGATGAGGAGAGCTTTCTTT. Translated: CASSEGRMRRAFF.

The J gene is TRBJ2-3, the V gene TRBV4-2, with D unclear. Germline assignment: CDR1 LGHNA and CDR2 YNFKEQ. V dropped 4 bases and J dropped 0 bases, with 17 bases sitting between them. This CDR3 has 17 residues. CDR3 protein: CASSPRFGTTSTDTQYF. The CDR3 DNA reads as TGTGCCAGCAGCCCAAGATTTGGAACAACTAGCACAGATACGCAGTATTTT.

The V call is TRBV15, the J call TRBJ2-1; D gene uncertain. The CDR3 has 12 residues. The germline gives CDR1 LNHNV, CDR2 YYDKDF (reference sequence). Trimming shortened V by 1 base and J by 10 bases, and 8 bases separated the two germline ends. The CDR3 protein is CATSRASQEQFF. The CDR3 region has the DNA TGTGCCACCAGCAGAGCGAGCCAAGAGCAGTTCTTC.

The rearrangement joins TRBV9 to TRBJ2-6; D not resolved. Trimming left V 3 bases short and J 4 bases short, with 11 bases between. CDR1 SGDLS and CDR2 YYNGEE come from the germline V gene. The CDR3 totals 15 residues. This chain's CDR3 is CASSAPSEGANVLTF. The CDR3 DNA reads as TGTGCCAGCAGCGCCCCTAGTGAGGGGGCCAACGTCCTGACTTTC.

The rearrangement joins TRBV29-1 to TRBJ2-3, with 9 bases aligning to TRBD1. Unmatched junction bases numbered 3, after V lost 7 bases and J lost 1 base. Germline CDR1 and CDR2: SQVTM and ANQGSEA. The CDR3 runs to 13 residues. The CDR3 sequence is CSARDRGTDTQYF. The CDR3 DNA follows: TGCAGCGCCAGGGACAGGGGCACAGATACGCAGTATTTT.

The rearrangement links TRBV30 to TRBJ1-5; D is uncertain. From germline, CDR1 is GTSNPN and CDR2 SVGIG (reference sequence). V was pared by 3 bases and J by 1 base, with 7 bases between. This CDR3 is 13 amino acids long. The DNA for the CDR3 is TGTGCCTGGAGGACGGGGAGCAATCAGCCCCAGCATTTT. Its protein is CAWRTGSNQPQHF.

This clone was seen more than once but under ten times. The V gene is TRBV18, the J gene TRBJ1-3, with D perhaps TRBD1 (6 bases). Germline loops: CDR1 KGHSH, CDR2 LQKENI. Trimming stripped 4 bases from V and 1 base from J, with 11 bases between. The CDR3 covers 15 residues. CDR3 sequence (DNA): TGTGCCAGCTCACTCACAGGACAGTCTGGAAACACCATATATTTT. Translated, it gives CASSLTGQSGNTIYF.

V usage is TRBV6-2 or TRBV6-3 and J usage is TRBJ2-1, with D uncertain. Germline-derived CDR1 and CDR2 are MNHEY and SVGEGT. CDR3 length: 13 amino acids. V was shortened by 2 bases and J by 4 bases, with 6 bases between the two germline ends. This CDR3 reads CASSYLYYNEQFF. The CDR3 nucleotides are TGTGCCAGCAGTTACCTGTATTACAATGAGCAGTTCTTC.

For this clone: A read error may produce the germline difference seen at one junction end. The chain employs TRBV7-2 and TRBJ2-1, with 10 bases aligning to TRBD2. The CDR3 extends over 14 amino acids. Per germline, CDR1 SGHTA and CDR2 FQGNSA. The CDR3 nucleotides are TGTGCCAGCAGCCCTGGCCCTGCTAGCGGGAGATTGATCTTC. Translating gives CASSPGPASGRLIF.

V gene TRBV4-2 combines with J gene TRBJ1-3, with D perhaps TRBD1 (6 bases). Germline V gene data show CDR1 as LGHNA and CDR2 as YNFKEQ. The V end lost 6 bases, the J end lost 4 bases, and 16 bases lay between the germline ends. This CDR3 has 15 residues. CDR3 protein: CASRSQGLSGNTIYF. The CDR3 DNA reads TGTGCCAGCAGATCACAGGGACTGAGCGGAAACACCATATATTTT.

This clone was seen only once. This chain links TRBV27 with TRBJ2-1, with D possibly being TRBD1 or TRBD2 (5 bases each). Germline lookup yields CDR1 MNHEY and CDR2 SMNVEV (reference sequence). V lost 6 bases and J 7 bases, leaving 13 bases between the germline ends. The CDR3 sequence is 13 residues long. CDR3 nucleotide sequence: TGTGCCAGCAGCTGGGGTTGGGGGAATGAGCAGTTCTTC. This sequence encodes CASSWGWGNEQFF.

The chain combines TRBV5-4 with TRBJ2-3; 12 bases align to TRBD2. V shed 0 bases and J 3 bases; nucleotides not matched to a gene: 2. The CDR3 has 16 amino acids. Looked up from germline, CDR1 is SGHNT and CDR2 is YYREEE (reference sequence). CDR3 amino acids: CASSLGLAGATDTQYF. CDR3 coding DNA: TGTGCCAGCAGCTTGGGACTAGCGGGAGCAACAGATACGCAGTATTTT.

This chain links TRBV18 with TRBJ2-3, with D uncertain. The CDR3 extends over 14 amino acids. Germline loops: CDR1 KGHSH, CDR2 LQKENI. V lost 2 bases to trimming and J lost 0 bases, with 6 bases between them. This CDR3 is CASSPEPSTDTQYF. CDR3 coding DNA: TGTGCCAGCTCACCAGAACCTAGCACAGATACGCAGTATTTT.

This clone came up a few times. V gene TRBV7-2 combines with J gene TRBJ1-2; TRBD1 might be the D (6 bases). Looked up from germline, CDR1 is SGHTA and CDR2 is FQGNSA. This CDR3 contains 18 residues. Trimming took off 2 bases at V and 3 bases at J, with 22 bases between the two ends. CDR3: CASSLSSWGGGKDYGYTF. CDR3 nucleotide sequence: TGTGCCAGCAGCTTAAGCTCGTGGGGGGGCGGAAAGGACTATGGCTACACCTTC.

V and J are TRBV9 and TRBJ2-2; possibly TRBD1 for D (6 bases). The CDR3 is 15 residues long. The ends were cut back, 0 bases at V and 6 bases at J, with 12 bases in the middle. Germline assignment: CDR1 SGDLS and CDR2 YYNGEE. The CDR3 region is CASSVEGEAAGELFF. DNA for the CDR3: TGTGCCAGCAGCGTAGAGGGGGAAGCAGCCGGGGAGCTGTTTTTT.

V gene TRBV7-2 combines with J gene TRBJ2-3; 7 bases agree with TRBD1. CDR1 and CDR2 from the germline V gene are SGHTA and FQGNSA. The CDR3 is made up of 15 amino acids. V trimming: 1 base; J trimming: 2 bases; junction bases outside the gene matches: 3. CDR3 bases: TGTGCCAGCAGCTTAGGGACAGGTTTCACAGATACGCAGTATTTT. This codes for CASSLGTGFTDTQYF.

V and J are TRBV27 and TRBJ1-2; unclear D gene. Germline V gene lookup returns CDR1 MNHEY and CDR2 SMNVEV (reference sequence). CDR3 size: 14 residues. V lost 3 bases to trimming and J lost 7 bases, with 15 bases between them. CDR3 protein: CASSFGRSLSGYTF. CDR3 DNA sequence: TGTGCCAGCAGTTTTGGGAGGTCCCTTAGTGGCTACACCTTC.

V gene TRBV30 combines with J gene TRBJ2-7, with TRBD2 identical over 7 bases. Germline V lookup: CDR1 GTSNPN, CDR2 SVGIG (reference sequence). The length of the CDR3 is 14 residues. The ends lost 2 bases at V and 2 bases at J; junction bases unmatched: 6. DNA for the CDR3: TGTGCCTGGAGTCCCGGACTAGGAGCCTACGAGCAGTACTTC. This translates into CAWSPGLGAYEQYF.

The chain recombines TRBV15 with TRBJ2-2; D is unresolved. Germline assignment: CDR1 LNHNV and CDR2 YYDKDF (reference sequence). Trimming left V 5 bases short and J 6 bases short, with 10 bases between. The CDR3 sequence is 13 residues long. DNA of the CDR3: TGTGCCACCAGCCGCAGGCTGCCCGGGGAGCTGTTTTTT. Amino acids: CATSRRLPGELFF.